These T cell receptor beta chains were read from a single sample in a study of liver allograft versus peripheral blood T cells. TCRdb passed the reads through MiXCR, listing each CDR3 protein once. The sample records approximately 9,000 distinct CDR3 sequences, around 18% being singletons. Receptor source: a human patient who had a liver transplant. Some T cells may be transferred from the graft donor. Each CDR3 is given without its conserved first and last residue. The order of the fields is V gene, clone size, J gene, CDR3 protein. Some rows have no size entry. The others give once, few or many, or a class for an expanded clone.

V: TRBV5-6; size: medium-sized; J: TRBJ1-1; CDR3: ASSLGRNTEAF
V: TRBV14; size: -; J: TRBJ2-5; CDR3: ASSHLTAGGLETQY
V: TRBV6-5; size: -; J: TRBJ1-1; CDR3: ASSFHRDRGNAF
V: TRBV10-3; size: many; J: TRBJ2-1; CDR3: AISDATRGGHNEQF
V: TRBV6-5; size: few; J: TRBJ2-1; CDR3: ASKSGGTGNEQF
V: TRBV14; size: -; J: TRBJ1-2; CDR3: ASSQEVRRAEVTNYGYT
V: TRBV19; size: medium-sized; J: TRBJ1-1; CDR3: ASSIGSIGTGRGAF
V: TRBV6-1; size: medium-sized; J: TRBJ1-1; CDR3: ASSGSSGGFTEAF
V: TRBV6-2/TRBV6-3; size: medium-sized; J: TRBJ1-1; CDR3: ASSFRGLMATEAF
V: TRBV18; size: many; J: TRBJ2-5; CDR3: ASSPTVQETQY
V: TRBV11-2; size: few; J: TRBJ1-6; CDR3: ASSLRTGDNSPLH
V: TRBV6-1; size: many; J: TRBJ1-4; CDR3: ASSYSTGANEKLF
V: TRBV27; size: medium-sized; J: TRBJ1-4; CDR3: ASSFRSSATNEKLF
V: TRBV7-2; size: medium-sized; J: TRBJ2-7; CDR3: ASSSTGVAYEQY
V: TRBV19; size: -; J: TRBJ1-3; CDR3: ASRLGNTIY
V: TRBV18; size: medium-sized; J: TRBJ2-6; CDR3: ASSPPNTGTTGANVLT
V: TRBV7-2; size: -; J: TRBJ1-2; CDR3: ASSLEVGAGYT
V: TRBV12-3/TRBV12-4; size: once; J: TRBJ2-7; CDR3: ASSLRPPPYEQY
V: TRBV5-4; size: medium-sized; J: TRBJ1-2; CDR3: ASSLGQGDAYGYT
V: TRBV7-9; size: -; J: TRBJ2-7; CDR3: ASSPKDFEQY
V: TRBV18; size: medium-sized; J: TRBJ2-7; CDR3: ASSPAGTASYEQY
V: TRBV5-5; size: many; J: TRBJ1-1; CDR3: ASSPHRERHTEAF
V: TRBV25-1; size: -; J: TRBJ1-6; CDR3: ASSESWGSYNSPLH
V: TRBV6-5; size: -; J: TRBJ1-2; CDR3: ASSSILDRANYGYT
V: TRBV6-6; size: medium-sized; J: TRBJ1-3; CDR3: ASSHQREYGNTIY
V: TRBV5-4; size: -; J: TRBJ1-1; CDR3: ASSPPGRVDTEAF
V: TRBV18; size: few; J: TRBJ2-7; CDR3: ASSNAGTLYEQY
V: TRBV27; size: medium-sized; J: TRBJ1-2; CDR3: ASSKGPPTNYGYT
V: TRBV7-9; size: few; J: TRBJ1-2; CDR3: ASSLQAPNYGYT
V: TRBV19; size: -; J: TRBJ2-7; CDR3: ASSFGQGYEQY
V: TRBV10-3; size: medium-sized; J: TRBJ1-1; CDR3: AISEVQGQNTEAF
V: TRBV28; size: few; J: TRBJ2-2; CDR3: ASRTGGTGELF
V: TRBV6-6; size: -; J: TRBJ1-6; CDR3: ATSPTDVSYNSPLH
V: TRBV20-1; size: -; J: TRBJ1-4; CDR3: SARDLGGANEKLF
V: TRBV6-2/TRBV6-3; size: few; J: TRBJ1-2; CDR3: ASSYQGAGGYT
V: TRBV11-2; size: -; J: TRBJ1-1; CDR3: ASSTQGDTEAF
V: TRBV6-5; size: medium-sized; J: TRBJ1-2; CDR3: ASSSGQGTYGYT
V: TRBV10-3; size: medium-sized; J: TRBJ1-2; CDR3: AISESSGPSYGYT
V: TRBV6-1; size: many; J: TRBJ1-1; CDR3: ASSGRGNTEAF
V: TRBV6-6; size: medium-sized; J: TRBJ2-7; CDR3: ASSPQGASYEQY
V: TRBV6-5; size: -; J: TRBJ1-2; CDR3: ASSSPTIYGYT
V: TRBV5-6; size: many; J: TRBJ1-2; CDR3: ASSSGNNYGYT
V: TRBV29-1; size: many; J: TRBJ1-4; CDR3: SVRRDFNEKLF
V: TRBV27; size: -; J: TRBJ1-2; CDR3: ASSLSGLRGYT
V: TRBV18; size: medium-sized; J: TRBJ1-1; CDR3: ASSPDRSETEAF
V: TRBV6-5; size: few; J: TRBJ2-6; CDR3: ASSYGNLGANVLT
V: TRBV7-2; size: many; J: TRBJ1-1; CDR3: ASSPQGRVNTEAF
V: TRBV12-3/TRBV12-4; size: -; J: TRBJ1-2; CDR3: ASSLVNYGYT
V: TRBV7-2; size: few; J: TRBJ2-7; CDR3: ASSLASSRGEVYEQY
V: TRBV10-3; size: medium-sized; J: TRBJ1-1; CDR3: AIRQTAQNTEAF
V: TRBV10-3; size: many; J: TRBJ1-3; CDR3: AISESRTGYSGNTIY